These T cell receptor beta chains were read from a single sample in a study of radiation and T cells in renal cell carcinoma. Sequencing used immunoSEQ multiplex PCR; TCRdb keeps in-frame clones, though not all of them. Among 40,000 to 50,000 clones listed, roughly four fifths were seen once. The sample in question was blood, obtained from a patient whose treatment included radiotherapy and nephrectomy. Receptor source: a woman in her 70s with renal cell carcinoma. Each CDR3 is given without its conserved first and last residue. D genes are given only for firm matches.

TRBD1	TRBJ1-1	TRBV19	ASSATGTGNTEAF
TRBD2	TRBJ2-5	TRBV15	ATSRASGRGHETQY
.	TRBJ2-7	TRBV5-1	ASSLGSRDGSYEQY
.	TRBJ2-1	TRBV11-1	ASSLAIGRGPYNEQF
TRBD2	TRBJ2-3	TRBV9	ASSVLAGASDTQY
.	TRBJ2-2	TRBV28	ASSSYWGVGQSKLF
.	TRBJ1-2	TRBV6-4	ASSDGQGNYGYT
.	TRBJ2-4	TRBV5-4	ASSLDAGWQNIQY
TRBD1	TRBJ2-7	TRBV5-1	ASSLASRGLDEQY
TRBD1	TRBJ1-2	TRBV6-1	ASRDGQGSYGYT
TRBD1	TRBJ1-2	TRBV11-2	ASSLVGGWNYGYT
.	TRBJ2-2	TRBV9	ASSPRQGANGELF
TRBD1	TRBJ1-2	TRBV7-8	ASSLGRSGTGAYGYT
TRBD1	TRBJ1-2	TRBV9	ASSAGQRENYGYT
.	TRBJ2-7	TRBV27	ASSLGWTAGYEQY
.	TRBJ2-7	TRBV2	ASGGRDGSYEQY
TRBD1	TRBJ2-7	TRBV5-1	ASSPDRPSLEQY
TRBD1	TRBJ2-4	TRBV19	ASSMGQLRASKNIQY
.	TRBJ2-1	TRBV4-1	ASSQVPRGLRNEQF
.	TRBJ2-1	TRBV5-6	ASSFRLDDNEQF
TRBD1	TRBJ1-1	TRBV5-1	ASSLGQGVSEAF
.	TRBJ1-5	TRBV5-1	ASSGRAGRALSNQPQH
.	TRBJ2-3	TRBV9	ASSVFGSATDTQY
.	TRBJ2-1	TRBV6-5	ASSWGPYNEQF
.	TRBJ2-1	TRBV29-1	SALAGTKINEQF
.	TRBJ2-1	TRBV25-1	ASSSSSYNEQF
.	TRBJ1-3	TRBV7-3	ASSLGPGGSGNTIY
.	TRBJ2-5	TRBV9	ASSLTPGTQETQY
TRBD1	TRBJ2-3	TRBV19	ASSIGLQGVRDTQY
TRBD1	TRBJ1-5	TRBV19	ASSRAGTGGAKNQPQH
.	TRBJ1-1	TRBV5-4	ASSFGDGTEAF